The 28 T cell receptor beta chains below were found in one sample sequenced in a study of shared clonotypes between healthy human individuals. CD45RO-negative, CCR7-selected cells formed the naive CD8 fraction, which excluded terminally differentiated effector memory CD45RA+ cells. Measured with immunoSEQ multiplex PCR; TCRdb has only the in-frame clones, and not every one. In the table there are around 2,100,000 clones, 85% to 95% of which are singletons. The sequencing input was naive CD8+ T cells sorted from blood. The receptors derive from a man aged 18 to 29 in good health.

The genes are TRBV5-4 and TRBJ2-2; 7 bases match TRBD2. Germline CDR1 and CDR2: SGHNT and YYREEE (reference sequence). This CDR3 contains 12 residues. The V and J ends lost 10 bases and 5 bases, in that order; junction bases with no gene match: 5. The CDR3 loop reads CAGGSGTGELFF. The CDR3 nucleotides are TGTGCCGGCGGGAGTGGAACCGGGGAGCTGTTTTTT.

The chain recombines TRBV11-2 with TRBJ1-2, with 7 bases matching TRBD1. CDR1 and CDR2 from the germline V gene are SGHAT and FQNNGV. J lost 4 bases, V lost 1 base, and 15 bases had no gene match. The CDR3 is made up of 18 amino acids. The CDR3 nucleotides are TGTGCCAGCAGCTTAGTGGACTGGGACACAGGGGAGGTCTATGGCTACACCTTC. The encoded protein is CASSLVDWDTGEVYGYTF.

This clone was recorded only once. The chain couples TRBV25-1 to TRBJ2-5, with 8 bases identical to TRBD2. With 1 base clipped from V and 1 base from J, the junction kept 2 bases outside the gene matches. The germline V gene encodes CDR1 MGHDK and CDR2 SYGVNS. This CDR3 has 15 amino acids. CDR3 sequence: CASSEFGGAQETQYF. Here the CDR3 DNA reads TGTGCCAGCAGTGAATTCGGGGGGGCCCAAGAGACCCAGTACTTC.

The chain has TRBV13 and TRBJ1-2; 7 bases fit TRBD1. The CDR3 is 13 residues long. CDR1 and CDR2 (germline): PRHDT, FYEKMQ (reference sequence). J was trimmed by 7 bases and V by 0 bases; bases with no gene match: 2. The CDR3: CASSLGTGIGYTF. Written as DNA, the CDR3 is TGTGCCAGCAGCTTAGGGACAGGGATTGGCTACACCTTC.

The rearrangement uses TRBV4-3 and TRBJ2-7; maybe TRBD1 (5 bases). V lost 1 base and J lost 1, with 11 bases in between. CDR1 is LGHNA and CDR2 is YSLEER in the germline V gene. CDR3 length: 15 residues. The CDR3 region is CASSQVSAGSYEQYF. As DNA, the CDR3 is TGCGCCAGCAGCCAAGTATCGGCAGGGTCCTACGAGCAGTACTTC.

The chain carries TRBV27 and TRBJ2-3, with D possibly matching TRBD1 (6 bases). V dropped 2 bases and J dropped 1 base, with 7 bases sitting between them. The CDR3 sequence is 14 residues long. Germline V gene lookup returns CDR1 MNHEY and CDR2 SMNVEV (reference sequence). CDR3 nucleotide sequence: TGTGCCAGCAGTTTAAACAGGGGCACAGATACGCAGTATTTT. Its translation: CASSLNRGTDTQYF.

This chain uses TRBV4-3 with TRBJ1-1; no definite D call. The germline gives CDR1 LGHNA, CDR2 YSLEER. Trimming removed 0 bases at V and 1 base at J, with 9 bases between. The CDR3 covers 15 residues. Here the CDR3 reads CASSQDYGQNTEAFF. CDR3 nucleotide sequence: TGCGCCAGCAGCCAAGATTACGGGCAGAACACTGAAGCTTTCTTT.

The chain links TRBV5-6 to TRBJ2-3, with D perhaps matching TRBD2 (5 bases). The CDR3 consists of 13 residues. The V end was cut by 2 bases, the J end by 4 bases, with 8 bases between. Germline CDR1 reads SGHDT; CDR2 reads YYEEEE. In DNA form, the CDR3 reads TGTGCCAGCAGCTTAGCGGTCCCAGATACGCAGTATTTT. It yields the protein CASSLAVPDTQYF.

The V gene is TRBV9, the J gene TRBJ2-1, with 14 bases identical to TRBD2. V shed 4 bases, J shed 9 bases, and the junction held 9 bases outside the gene matches. Germline V lookup: CDR1 SGDLS, CDR2 YYNGEE. This CDR3 has 16 residues. CDR3 region: CASSTQTSGRAFEQFF. CDR3 sequence (DNA): TGTGCCAGCAGCACCCAGACTAGCGGGAGGGCCTTTGAGCAGTTCTTC.

The J gene is TRBJ2-3, the V gene TRBV21-1; TRBD2, as called in the table, went unchecked against the DNA. TRBV21-1 represents a pseudogene. The length of the CDR3 is 21 residues. The CDR3 region is CASSSEGRAGGGASSTDTQYF. The DNA of the CDR3 is TGTGCCAGCAGCTCCGAGGGGCGAGCGGGGGGTGGAGCATCCAGCACAGATACGCAGTATTTT.

The J gene is TRBJ2-1, the V gene TRBV4-3; D possibly uses TRBD1 or TRBD2 (6 bases each). Germline CDR1 reads LGHNA; CDR2 reads YSLEER. Trimming removed 1 base from V and 2 bases from J, with 12 bases in between. The CDR3 length is 16 residues. CDR3 protein: CASSQAGAFTYNEQFF. The CDR3 DNA sequence: TGCGCCAGCAGCCAAGCGGGGGCCTTCACCTACAATGAGCAGTTCTTC.

The V gene is TRBV11-2, the J gene TRBJ1-2, with D perhaps matching TRBD1 (6 bases). Germline lookup yields CDR1 SGHAT and CDR2 FQNNGV. The CDR3 covers 17 residues. Trimming removed 5 bases at V and 5 bases at J, with 24 bases between. In nucleotides, the CDR3 is TGTGCCAGCAGCCATCCAGGGACACCCACCCGAATATATGGCTACACCTTC. Translated: CASSHPGTPTRIYGYTF.

The chain has TRBV27 and TRBJ2-7; 7 nucleotides match TRBD2. The CDR3 loop spans 17 amino acids. Trimming removed 6 bases from V and 0 bases from J; junction bases left unmatched: 14. Germline values: CDR1 MNHEY, CDR2 SMNVEV (reference sequence). As DNA, the CDR3 is TGTGCCAGCAGATTACGGGGAGGGGATTCGATCTCCTACGAGCAGTACTTC. Amino acids: CASRLRGGDSISYEQYF.

The V and J genes are TRBV5-6 and TRBJ2-4, with D uncertain. This CDR3 region has 14 residues. In germline, CDR1 is SGHDT, CDR2 YYEEEE. V dropped 0 bases and J dropped 4 bases, with 8 bases sitting between them. This CDR3 reads CASSLAEPKNIQYF. In nucleotides, the CDR3 is TGTGCCAGCAGCTTGGCAGAACCAAAAAACATTCAGTACTTC.

This clone was picked up one time. The chain employs TRBV5-6 and TRBJ2-7; weak D call: TRBD2 (5 bases). Germline V gene sequence: CDR1 SGHDT, CDR2 YYEEEE. CDR3 size: 13 residues. The V gene lost 0 bases and the J gene lost 5 bases, with 9 bases spanning the gap. The CDR3: CASSLANGDEQYF. Here the CDR3 DNA reads TGTGCCAGCAGCTTGGCCAACGGGGACGAGCAGTACTTC.

This clone came up once. This sequence joins TRBV5-1 and TRBJ2-5, with TRBD2 as a possible D gene (6 bases). Germline V gene sequence: CDR1 SGHRS, CDR2 YFSETQ. This CDR3 contains 14 residues. The V and J ends lost 4 bases and 4 bases respectively, with 14 bases between them. The CDR3 region has the DNA TGCGCCAGCAGCCCCCAGCCGGAGGGAGAGACCCAGTACTTC. This translates into CASSPQPEGETQYF.

Notes on this clone: Other nucleotide sequences from this sample produce the same CDR3. This chain links TRBV5-6 with TRBJ1-1, with D unresolved. V was trimmed by 3 bases and J by 0 bases, leaving 6 bases between them. The CDR3 runs to 13 residues. Germline V gene data show CDR1 as SGHDT and CDR2 as YYEEEE. Written as DNA, the CDR3 is TGTGCCAGCAGCTCGGGTCTGAACACTGAAGCTTTCTTT. As protein: CASSSGLNTEAFF.

The CDR3 bases are TGTGCCAGCAGTTTCTCCGCGGGTTACGGGTACGAGCAGTACTTC. Amino acids: CASSFSAGYGYEQYF. The J gene is TRBJ2-7, the V gene TRBV27; a possible D gene is TRBD2 (5 bases). The CDR3 extends over 15 amino acids. Between the trimmed V and J ends, which lost 3 bases and 4 bases, there was a span of 16 bases. Germline lookup yields CDR1 MNHEY and CDR2 SMNVEV (reference sequence).

The chain is built from TRBV10-3 and TRBJ2-7; 7 nucleotides match TRBD1. Germline loops: CDR1 ENHRY, CDR2 SYGVKD. This CDR3 region has 15 residues. V gave up 4 bases and J gave up 3 bases; unmatched junction bases: 9. The CDR3 protein is CAISVGQENGYEQYF. DNA of the CDR3: TGTGCCATCAGTGTAGGACAGGAGAACGGCTACGAGCAGTACTTC.

This clone was observed a single time. V is TRBV16 and J is TRBJ2-7, with D possibly being TRBD2 (5 bases). Trimming removed 3 bases at V and 4 bases at J, with 13 bases between. CDR1 is KGHSY, CDR2 FQNENV, per germline. This CDR3 is 14 amino acids long. The CDR3 bases are TGTGCCAGCAGCCAGGCGGACTTGAGTTACGAGCAGTACTTC. Translating it yields CASSQADLSYEQYF.

The chain recombines TRBV19 with TRBJ1-2; D gene unclear. The germline CDR1 and CDR2 sequences are LNHDA and SQIVND (reference sequence). This CDR3 comprises 16 residues. V lost 5 bases, J lost 3 bases, and 19 bases lay in between. The CDR3 sequence is CASSEVQSMPHYGYTF. In DNA form, the CDR3 reads TGTGCCAGTAGTGAAGTACAGTCCATGCCACACTATGGCTACACCTTC.

J is TRBJ2-1 and V is TRBV9; TRBD2 matches at 10 bases. This CDR3 has 15 residues. CDR1 and CDR2 (germline): SGDLS, YYNGEE. Trimming at V came to 0 bases and at J to 9 bases, leaving 6 bases not matched to a gene. The CDR3 region has the DNA TGTGCCAGCAGCGTAGAGGGGACTAGCGTTATTGAGCAGTTCTTC. Translated: CASSVEGTSVIEQFF. The full variable domain, in which reference TRBV9 and TRBJ2-1 provide the parts outside the CDR3, is DSGVTQTPKHLITATGQRVTLRCSPRSGDLSVYWYQQSLDQGLQFLIQYYNGEERAKGNILERFSAQQFPDLHSELNLSSLELGDSALYFCASSVEGTSVIEQFFGPGTRLTVL.

This clone came up once. V gene TRBV4-3 combines with J gene TRBJ2-3; the D gene is possibly TRBD2 (6 bases). Trimming left V 4 bases short and J 6 bases short, with 11 bases between. This CDR3 is 13 amino acids long. Per the germline V gene, CDR1 is LGHNA and CDR2 is YSLEER. The DNA for the CDR3 is TGCGCCAGCAGCCCCCCGGGGGAGGATACGCAGTATTTT. This codes for CASSPPGEDTQYF.

This chain joins TRBV10-3 and TRBJ2-1; TRBD2 agrees at 11 bases. The CDR3 is made up of 14 amino acids. The germline CDR1 and CDR2 sequences are ENHRY and SYGVKD. Germline trimming cut 7 bases from V and 7 bases from J; bases unmatched to any gene: 6. CDR3 protein: CAINLAGGGNEQFF. In nucleotides, the CDR3 is TGTGCCATCAATCTAGCGGGGGGTGGAAATGAGCAGTTCTTC.

The chain couples TRBV27 to TRBJ2-1, with TRBD1 matching over 7 bases. CDR1 is MNHEY, CDR2 SMNVEV, per germline (reference sequence). The CDR3 runs 16 residues. V was pared by 5 bases and J by 3 bases, with 10 bases of the junction left unmatched. This chain's CDR3 is CASSPSWGQHYNEQFF. The DNA for the CDR3 is TGTGCCAGCAGTCCCTCTTGGGGACAGCACTACAATGAGCAGTTCTTC.

The chain recombines TRBV19 with TRBJ2-7, with D possibly TRBD1 on 5 matching bases. The CDR3 totals 15 residues. CDR1 and CDR2 from the germline V gene are LNHDA and SQIVND (reference sequence). V shed 2 bases and J shed 3 bases, with 14 bases lying between them. CDR3 nucleotide sequence: TGTGCCAGTAGTATAAACCAGGGTTTTTTCTACGAGCAGTACTTC. Protein: CASSINQGFFYEQYF.

J is TRBJ1-1 and V is TRBV19, with no clear D. The V end was cut by 6 bases, the J end by 1 base, with 6 bases between. The CDR3 runs 12 residues. CDR1 and CDR2 (germline): LNHDA, SQIVND (reference sequence). The CDR3 DNA sequence: TGTGCCAGTAGAAGGGAGAACACTGAAGCTTTCTTT. Amino acids: CASRRENTEAFF. Combining the CDR3 with reference TRBV19 and TRBJ1-1 gives the whole variable domain DGGITQSPKYLFRKEGQNVTLSCEQNLNHDAMYWYRQDPGQGLRLIYYSQIVNDFQKGDIAEGYSVSREKKESFPLTVTSAQKNPTAFYLCASRRENTEAFFGQGTRLTVV.

The chain employs TRBV11-2 and TRBJ2-7; TRBD1 matches 7 bases. The ends lost 1 base at V and 4 bases at J; junction bases unmatched: 7. The CDR3 covers 15 residues. Germline loops: CDR1 SGHAT, CDR2 FQNNGV. The CDR3 DNA reads as TGTGCCAGCAGCTTAGGCCAGGGGGTCCTTTACGAGCAGTACTTC. It yields the protein CASSLGQGVLYEQYF. The variable domain in full, completed from reference TRBV11-2 and TRBJ2-7, reads EAGVAQSPRYKIIEKRQSVAFWCNPISGHATLYWYQQILGQGPKLLIQFQNNGVVDDSQLPKDRFSAERLKGVDSTLKIQPAKLEDSAVYLCASSLGQGVLYEQYFGPGTRLTVT.